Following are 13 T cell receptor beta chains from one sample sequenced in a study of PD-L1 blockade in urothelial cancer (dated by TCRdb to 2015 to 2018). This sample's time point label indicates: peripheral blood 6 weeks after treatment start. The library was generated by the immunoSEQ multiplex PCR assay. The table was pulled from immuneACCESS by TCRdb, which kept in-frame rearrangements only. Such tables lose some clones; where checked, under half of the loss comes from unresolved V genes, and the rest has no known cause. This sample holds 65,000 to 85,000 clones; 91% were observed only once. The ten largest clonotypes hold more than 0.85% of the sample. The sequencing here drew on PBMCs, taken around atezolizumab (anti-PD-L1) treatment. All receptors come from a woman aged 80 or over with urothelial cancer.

The CDR3 DNA reads as TGTGCCAGCAGCCCGATCGGGGACAGGGGGACATTAAATGAGCAGTTCTTC. Its protein is CASSPIGDRGTLNEQFF. V usage is TRBV7-3 and J usage is TRBJ2-1; 11 bases are shared with TRBD1. The CDR3 runs to 17 residues. In germline, CDR1 is SGHTA, CDR2 FQGTGA. The V gene end was trimmed by 5 bases and the J gene end by 7 bases; junction bases not matched to a gene: 13.

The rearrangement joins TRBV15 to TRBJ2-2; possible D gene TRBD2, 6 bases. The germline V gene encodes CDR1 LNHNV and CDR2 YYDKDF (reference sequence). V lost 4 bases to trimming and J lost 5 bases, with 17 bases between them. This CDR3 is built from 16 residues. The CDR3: CATSKEGTPGTGELFF. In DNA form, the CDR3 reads TGTGCCACCAGCAAGGAGGGTACGCCGGGGACCGGGGAGCTGTTTTTT.

In nucleotides, the CDR3 is TGTGCCAGCAGCTTAGGTGATTTCCAGGGGCCCTACAATGAGCAGTTCTTC. It translates to CASSLGDFQGPYNEQFF. The rearrangement uses TRBV7-3 and TRBJ2-1; possibly TRBD1 for D (6 bases). Trimming cost V 2 bases and J 2 bases, with 16 bases left between them. Germline lookup yields CDR1 SGHTA and CDR2 FQGTGA. The CDR3 loop spans 17 amino acids.

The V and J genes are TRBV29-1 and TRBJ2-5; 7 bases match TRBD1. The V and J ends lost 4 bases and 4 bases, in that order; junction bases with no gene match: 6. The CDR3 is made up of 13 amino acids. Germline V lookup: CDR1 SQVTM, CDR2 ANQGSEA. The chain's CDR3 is CSVGQGERETQYF. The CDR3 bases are TGCAGCGTTGGCCAGGGGGAGAGAGAGACCCAGTACTTC. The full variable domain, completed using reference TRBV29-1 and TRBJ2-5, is SAVISQKPSRDICQRGTSLTIQCQVDSQVTMMFWYRQQPGQSLTLIATANQGSEATYESGFVIDKFPISRPNLTFSTLTVSNMSPEDSSIYLCSVGQGERETQYFGPGTRLLVL.

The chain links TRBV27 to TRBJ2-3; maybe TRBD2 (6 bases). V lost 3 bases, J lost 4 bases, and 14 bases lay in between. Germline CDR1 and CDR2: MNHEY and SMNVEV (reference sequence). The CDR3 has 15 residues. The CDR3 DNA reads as TGTGCCAGCAGTTTTCGTCGGGGGACCCCAGATACGCAGTATTTT. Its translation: CASSFRRGTPDTQYF.

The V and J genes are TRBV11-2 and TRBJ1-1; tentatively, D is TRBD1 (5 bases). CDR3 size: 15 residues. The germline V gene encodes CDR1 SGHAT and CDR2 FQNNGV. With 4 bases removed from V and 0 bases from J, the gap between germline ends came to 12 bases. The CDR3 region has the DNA TGTGCCAGCAGCTCGGGGGGACGGATGAACACTGAAGCTTTCTTT. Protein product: CASSSGGRMNTEAFF.

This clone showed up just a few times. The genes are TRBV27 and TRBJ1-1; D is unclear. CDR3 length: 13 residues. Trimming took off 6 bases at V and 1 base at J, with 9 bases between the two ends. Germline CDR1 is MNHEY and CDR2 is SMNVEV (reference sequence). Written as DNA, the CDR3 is TGTGCCAGCAGCCCCGCGGGGAACACTGAAGCTTTCTTT. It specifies CASSPAGNTEAFF.

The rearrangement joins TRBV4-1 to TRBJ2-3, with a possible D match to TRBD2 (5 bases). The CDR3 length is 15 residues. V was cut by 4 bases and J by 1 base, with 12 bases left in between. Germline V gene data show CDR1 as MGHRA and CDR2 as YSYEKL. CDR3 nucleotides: TGCGCCAGCAGCCCCGGACTGGAACGCACAGATACGCAGTATTTT. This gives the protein CASSPGLERTDTQYF.

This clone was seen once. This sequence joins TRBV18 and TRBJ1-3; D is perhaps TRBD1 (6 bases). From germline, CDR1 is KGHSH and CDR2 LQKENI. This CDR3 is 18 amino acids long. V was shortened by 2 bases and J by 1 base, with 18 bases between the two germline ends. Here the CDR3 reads CASSPIGSGTLSGNTIYF. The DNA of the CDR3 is TGTGCCAGCTCACCAATAGGCTCCGGGACACTTTCTGGAAACACCATATATTTT.

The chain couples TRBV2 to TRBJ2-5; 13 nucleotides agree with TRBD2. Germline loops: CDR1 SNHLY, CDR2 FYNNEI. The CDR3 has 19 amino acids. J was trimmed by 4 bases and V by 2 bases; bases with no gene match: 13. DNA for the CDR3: TGTGCCAGCAGTGAAAGTGGGACTAGCGGGAAGGGCCAGGGAGAGACCCAGTACTTC. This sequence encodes CASSESGTSGKGQGETQYF.

The CDR3 reads CASSLGRLANADTQYF. Here the CDR3 DNA reads TGTGCCAGCAGCTTGGGGCGGCTAGCGAATGCAGATACGCAGTATTTT. J is TRBJ2-3 and V is TRBV11-2, with D maybe TRBD2 (6 bases). CDR1 and CDR2 (germline): SGHAT, FQNNGV. V was trimmed by 3 bases and J by 4 bases, leaving 17 bases between them. The CDR3 is 16 residues long.

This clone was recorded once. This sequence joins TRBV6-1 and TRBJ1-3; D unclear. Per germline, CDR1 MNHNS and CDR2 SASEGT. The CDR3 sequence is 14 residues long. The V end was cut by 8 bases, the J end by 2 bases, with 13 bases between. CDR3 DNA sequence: TGTGCCAGCGCGGGCAGAGAACCTGGAAACACCATATATTTT. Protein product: CASAGREPGNTIYF.

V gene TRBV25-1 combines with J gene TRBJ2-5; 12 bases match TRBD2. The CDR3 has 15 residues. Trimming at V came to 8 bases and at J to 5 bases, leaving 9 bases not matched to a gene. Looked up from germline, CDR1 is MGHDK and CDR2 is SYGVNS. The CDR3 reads CASLRTSGMVETQYF. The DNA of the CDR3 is TGTGCCAGCCTTAGGACTAGCGGGATGGTTGAGACCCAGTACTTC.